Below, 14 T cell receptor beta chains from the same sample are listed, as sequenced in a study of cytomegalovirus exposure and HLA in healthy donors. PCR involved 60 Vbeta and 13 Jbeta primers. Here immunoSEQ multiplex PCR was the method, and the copy in TCRdb shows in-frame clones only, minus some. Of some 170,000 clones in the sample, about 69% were seen once. The sequenced sample consisted of PBMCs. The receptors shown here come from a human donor in good health.

V and J are TRBV7-3 and TRBJ2-6; tentative D call: TRBD1 (6 bases). CDR1 is SGHTA, CDR2 FQGTGA, per germline. V was cut by 0 bases and J by 0 bases, with 15 bases left in between. The CDR3 length is 19 residues. The CDR3: CASSLTSQGSDSGANVLTF. The CDR3, as DNA: TGTGCCAGCAGCTTAACCTCACAGGGATCTGACTCTGGGGCCAACGTCCTGACTTTC.

The CDR3 region has the DNA TGTGCCAGTAGTATCCAGGGGGCCCCAGATACGCAGTATTTT. It encodes CASSIQGAPDTQYF. The chain has TRBV19 and TRBJ2-3, with 8 bases matching TRBD1. J lost 4 bases, V lost 3 bases, and 3 bases had no gene match. The CDR3 has 14 amino acids. Germline V gene data show CDR1 as LNHDA and CDR2 as SQIVND (reference sequence).

The chain has TRBV7-3 and TRBJ2-5; 8 bases line up with TRBD2. Germline V lookup: CDR1 SGHTA, CDR2 FQGTGA. J gave up 5 bases and V 5 bases, and 13 bases lay outside the gene matches. This CDR3 is built from 16 residues. In nucleotides, the CDR3 is TGTGCCAGCAGCCCCGCCCCCTGGCGGGGGGACGAGACCCAGTACTTC. Translated, it gives CASSPAPWRGDETQYF.

The chain links TRBV9 to TRBJ1-1; possible D gene TRBD1, 5 bases. In germline, CDR1 is SGDLS, CDR2 YYNGEE. CDR3 length: 14 residues. Deletions cut 0 bases from V and 5 bases from J, with 11 bases between. CDR3 region: CASSVVVGGTEAFF. As DNA, the CDR3 is TGTGCCAGCAGCGTAGTGGTGGGGGGGACTGAAGCTTTCTTT.

The chain links TRBV7-2 to TRBJ1-1; D gene ambiguous. CDR3 length equals 13 residues. Trimming removed 5 bases at V and 1 base at J, with 8 bases between. Germline V gives CDR1 SGHTA, CDR2 FQGNSA. CDR3 residues: CASSPRQNTEAFF. The DNA of the CDR3 is TGTGCCAGCAGCCCCCGACAGAACACTGAAGCTTTCTTT.

This clone appeared many times. The chain joins TRBV28 to TRBJ1-1; D unclear. This CDR3 is 11 amino acids long. V was pared by 5 bases and J by 11 bases, with 12 bases between. CDR1 is MDHEN, CDR2 SYDVKM, per germline. CDR3 coding DNA: TGTGCCAGCAGTCCCGGTATTGAGGCTTTCTTT. It encodes CASSPGIEAFF.

The CDR3 sequence is CASSIRGEVRYEQYF. The CDR3, as DNA: TGTGCCAGTAGTATCAGGGGTGAGGTGAGATACGAGCAGTACTTC. The rearrangement links TRBV19 to TRBJ2-7, with a possible D match to TRBD1 (6 bases). The CDR3 covers 15 residues. The V gene lost 3 bases and the J gene lost 4 bases, with 16 bases spanning the gap. Germline loops: CDR1 LNHDA, CDR2 SQIVND (reference sequence).

The chain combines TRBV11-2 with TRBJ2-7, with 10 nucleotides matching TRBD2. Germline trimming cut 1 base from V and 3 bases from J; bases unmatched to any gene: 0. Germline assignment: CDR1 SGHAT and CDR2 FQNNGV. The CDR3 is 14 amino acids. The DNA for the CDR3 is TGTGCCAGCAGCTTAGGGACTAGCGGCTACGAGCAGTACTTC. Protein sequence: CASSLGTSGYEQYF.

The chain links TRBV2 to TRBJ1-5; the match to TRBD1 covers 8 bases. V trimming: 6 bases; J trimming: 7 bases; junction bases outside the gene matches: 5. This CDR3 has 13 residues. Germline lookup yields CDR1 SNHLY and CDR2 FYNNEI. The CDR3 sequence is CASSEDRVQPQHF. CDR3 in DNA: TGTGCCAGCAGCGAGGACAGGGTACAGCCCCAGCATTTT.

The J gene is TRBJ1-5, the V gene TRBV19; D gene ambiguous. V was trimmed by 2 bases and J by 2 bases, leaving 10 bases between them. Germline CDR1 reads LNHDA; CDR2 reads SQIVND (reference sequence). The CDR3 extends over 15 amino acids. CDR3 nucleotides: TGTGCCAGTAGTATATTGGGAGGCGGCAATCAGCCCCAGCATTTT. It yields the protein CASSILGGGNQPQHF.

The rearrangement joins TRBV30 to TRBJ1-3, with D unclear. The length of the CDR3 is 14 residues. Trimming left V 0 bases short and J 0 bases short, with 6 bases between. CDR1 and CDR2 (germline): GTSNPN, SVGIG (reference sequence). The CDR3 spells CAWSVGDSGNTIYF. The CDR3 nucleotides are TGTGCCTGGAGTGTCGGAGACTCTGGAAACACCATATATTTT.

This rearrangement joins TRBV4-1 to TRBJ1-2, with a possible D match to TRBD1 (6 bases). Trimming took off 4 bases at V and 2 bases at J, with 14 bases between the two ends. The CDR3 has 15 amino acids. Germline V gene data show CDR1 as MGHRA and CDR2 as YSYEKL. This chain's CDR3 is CASSPTTGHNYGYTF. CDR3 sequence (DNA): TGCGCCAGCAGCCCCACGACGGGACACAACTATGGCTACACCTTC.

The CDR3 loop reads CASSLVGEETQYF. Written as DNA, the CDR3 is TGCGCCAGCAGCTTGGTCGGTGAGGAGACCCAGTACTTC. V gene TRBV5-1 combines with J gene TRBJ2-5; D not certain. The CDR3 is 13 residues long. The V gene's germline CDR1 is SGHRS and CDR2 YFSETQ. V lost 0 bases to trimming and J lost 5 bases, with 8 bases between them.

V gene TRBV4-1 combines with J gene TRBJ1-4; D call uncertain. Between the trimmed V and J ends, which lost 6 bases and 3 bases, there was a span of 14 bases. CDR3 length: 15 amino acids. CDR1 and CDR2 from the germline V gene are MGHRA and YSYEKL. The CDR3 coding sequence is TGCGCCAGCAGGACGTACAGCGGATCTAATGAAAAACTGTTTTTT. It specifies CASRTYSGSNEKLFF.